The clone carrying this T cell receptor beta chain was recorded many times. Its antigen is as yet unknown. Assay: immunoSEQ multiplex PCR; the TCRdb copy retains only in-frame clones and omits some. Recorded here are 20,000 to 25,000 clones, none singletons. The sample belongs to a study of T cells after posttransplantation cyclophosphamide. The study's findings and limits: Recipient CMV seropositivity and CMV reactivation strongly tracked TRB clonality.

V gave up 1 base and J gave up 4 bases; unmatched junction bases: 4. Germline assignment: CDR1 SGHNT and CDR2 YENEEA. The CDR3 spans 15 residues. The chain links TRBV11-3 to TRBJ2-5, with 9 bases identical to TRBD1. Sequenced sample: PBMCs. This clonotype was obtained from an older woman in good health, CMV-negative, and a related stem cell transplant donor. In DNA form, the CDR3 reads TGTGCCAGCAGCTTAGGGACAGGGGCTGGAGAGACCCAGTACTTC. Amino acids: CASSLGTGAGETQYF.